This T cell receptor beta chain is from a study of blood T cell repertoires in COVID-19 (dated by TCRdb to about 2020). The study in broad terms: Samples covering the acute and convalescent phases of COVID-19 were provided by collaborators in the United States, Italy and Spain. The prospective study material was composed of cDNA or gDNA derived from T cells, B-cell-depleted T cells, or PBMCs. The dataset comprised deeply sampled blood TCRbeta repertoires from subjects exposed to, actively infected with, or recovered from COVID-19. The repertoires were released in a freely available public database intended as a resource for research on the immune response to SARS-CoV-2. The samples were drawn from the first 160 participants of the ongoing ImmuneRACE study and from 950 to 1,500 subjects provided by 6 global collaborators. A de-identified subject ID, COVID-19 status, age in years and sex were almost always included in the sample metadata. Where HLA class I and class II types were available, the types were taken from metadata supplied by the sample provider, not from assay-based typing. What the research found in general, with its limitations: The quantity of clinical and demographic metadata differed by source and by participant and was supplied without curation.

In the prospective study, participants were about 18 to 95 years old, resided in about 25 geographic areas of the United States, and were enrolled through a virtual design. Cohort assignment in the prospective study relied on participant-reported clinical history from a screening survey and a study questionnaire. For ImmuneRACE Cohort 3, a participant was defined as recovered based on two consecutive negative NP/OP PCR tests, clearance by a healthcare professional, or resolution of symptoms. Mobile phlebotomists in the prospective study collected whole blood, serum and a nasopharyngeal or oropharyngeal swab from every participant. Participants in the prospective study had the option to provide additional blood draws and questionnaires over a roughly 2-month period. Prospective study blood samples were shipped either frozen or at room temperature before DNA extraction. TCRbeta CDR3 regions were amplified from genomic DNA using the immunoSEQ Assay, a bias-controlled multiplex PCR. In the source study's methods: Nucleated cell counts per sample were estimated from amplification of reference gene primers within the assay. To quantify the absolute abundance of each unique TCRbeta CDR3 rearrangement, sequence reads were collapsed and filtered. For each sample, productive Simpson clonality was calculated as the square root of Simpson's diversity index over productive rearrangements. TCRdb took over this immuneACCESS table, retaining in-frame rearrangements with V and J assigned. Such tables are incomplete; in checked studies, under half of the missing clones stem from an unresolved V gene, and the remainder is unexplained. That table gives V, J and clone size, and the DNA gave D and trimming. Counted in this sample were about 250,000 clones; 75% to 90% of them appeared once. In total, the top ten clones hold over 2% of the sample.

Trimming takes 1 base from V and 3 bases from J, and the germline ends sit 7 bases apart. From cysteine to phenylalanine, the CDR3 is 13 amino acids long. Left in the record is the CDR3 DNA by itself, 39 bases read in frame from the first base. This clone was seen once. Its cognate antigen has yet to be identified. No per-base quality is available; no much larger clone lies one base away. Recombination connected TRBV12-3 or TRBV12-4 to TRBJ2-7; a confident D gene designation cannot be given. This TCR was recovered from a woman younger than 35 who had recovered from COVID-19. The sequenced sample consisted of PBMCs or T cells enriched from blood (not recorded which). CDR3 sequence: CASSLGLYYEQYF. The sequenced DNA: TGTGCCAGCAGTTTAGGTCTTTACTACGAGCAGTACTTC.